A single sample is the source of the 28 T cell receptor beta chains below, sequenced in a study of blood T cell repertoires in COVID-19. The repertoire was sequenced with immunoSEQ multiplex PCR; TCRdb's copy has only in-frame clones and lacks some. The sample yields 250,000 to 350,000 clones, around 85% seen once. The specimen sequenced was peripheral blood. The receptor source for this set is a human donor with COVID-19, enrolled during active disease. The donor label of this sample is uncertain.

This chain joins TRBV10-3 and TRBJ2-7; 9 bases map to TRBD1. The CDR3 loop spans 14 amino acids. CDR1 and CDR2 (germline): ENHRY, SYGVKD. Trimming cost V 2 bases and J 3 bases; bases outside gene matches: 2. The chain's CDR3 is CAISERGQGYEQYF. CDR3 sequence (DNA): TGTGCCATCAGTGAGCGGGGACAGGGCTACGAGCAGTACTTC.

This rearrangement joins TRBV18 to TRBJ2-7; 7 bases match TRBD2. The germline V gene encodes CDR1 KGHSH and CDR2 LQKENI. CDR3 length: 14 residues. V shed 3 bases and J 5 bases; nucleotides not matched to a gene: 7. The CDR3 DNA is TGTGCCAGCTCACCGGCGGGAGAGGGAAACGAGCAGTACTTC. Amino acid sequence: CASSPAGEGNEQYF.

The rearrangement links TRBV5-1 to TRBJ1-2; TRBD1 matches at 7 bases. The V segment lost 0 bases and the J segment 3 bases; nucleotides outside the gene matches: 5. This CDR3 is 15 amino acids long. The germline V gene encodes CDR1 SGHRS and CDR2 YFSETQ. DNA of the CDR3: TGCGCCAGCAGCTTGGGACAGGGCCCTTACTATGGCTACACCTTC. Protein product: CASSLGQGPYYGYTF.

Here the CDR3 DNA reads TGTGCCAGTAGTCCGTGGGGGGGAGGGTACAATGAGCAGTTCTTC. Its translation: CASSPWGGGYNEQFF. The chain recombines TRBV19 with TRBJ2-1; 7 nucleotides align to TRBD2. The CDR3 totals 15 residues. The germline V gene has CDR1 LNHDA and CDR2 SQIVND (reference sequence). The V segment lost 5 bases and the J segment 4 bases; nucleotides outside the gene matches: 8.

The V gene is TRBV30, the J gene TRBJ1-1; 7 positions match TRBD1. Trimming took 2 bases from V and 1 from J; bases not matched to a gene: 4. CDR1 GTSNPN and CDR2 SVGIG come from the germline V gene (reference sequence). The CDR3 length is 14 residues. Here the CDR3 DNA reads TGTGCCTGGAGTACGGGACAGCAGAACACTGAAGCTTTCTTT. Encoded protein: CAWSTGQQNTEAFF.

This clone was observed once. The CDR3 protein is CASSHDRGPYEQYF. CDR3 bases: TGTGCCAGCTCACACGACAGGGGGCCATACGAGCAGTACTTC. The chain recombines TRBV18 with TRBJ2-7; 10 bases are a match to TRBD1. Per the germline V gene, CDR1 is KGHSH and CDR2 is LQKENI. The CDR3 has 14 residues. V gave up 4 bases and J gave up 4 bases; unmatched junction bases: 4.

The chain has TRBV28 and TRBJ2-3; 9 positions agree with TRBD2. The ends lost 5 bases at V and 2 bases at J; junction bases unmatched: 8. The CDR3 totals 16 residues. Germline V gives CDR1 MDHEN, CDR2 SYDVKM. CDR3 residues: CASSPLTSGHTDTQYF. The CDR3 coding sequence is TGTGCCAGCAGTCCTCTCACTAGCGGGCACACAGATACGCAGTATTTT.

This clone is a singleton in its sample. The rearrangement links TRBV6-5 to TRBJ2-7; TRBD1 is a possible D gene (5 bases). Germline CDR1 reads MNHEY; CDR2 reads SVGAGI. With 7 bases removed from V and 6 bases from J, the gap between germline ends came to 13 bases. The CDR3 covers 12 residues. This CDR3 is CASKEGHAEQYF. The CDR3, as DNA: TGTGCCAGCAAAGAAGGACACGCCGAGCAGTACTTC.

The V call is TRBV6-5, the J call TRBJ2-7; 7 bases agree with TRBD2. The ends lost 8 bases at V and 2 bases at J; junction bases unmatched: 9. Germline CDR1 MNHEY, CDR2 SVGAGI. The CDR3 runs 14 residues. For the CDR3, the DNA is TGTGCCAGCGGGGTAGAGGGAGGGCCCTACGAGCAGTACTTC. Translating gives CASGVEGGPYEQYF.

The chain combines TRBV6-5 with TRBJ2-5; possibly TRBD2 for D (6 bases). V was pared by 8 bases and J by 4 bases, with 17 bases between. Germline-derived CDR1 and CDR2 are MNHEY and SVGAGI. This CDR3 has 14 amino acids. The CDR3, as DNA: TGTGCCAGCGCCGAAGGAGGGTCGAGAGAGACCCAGTACTTC. This codes for CASAEGGSRETQYF.

This sequence joins TRBV29-1 and TRBJ1-2; D is undetermined. This CDR3 is 12 amino acids long. With 7 bases removed from V and 5 bases from J, the gap between germline ends came to 14 bases. The germline V gene encodes CDR1 SQVTM and CDR2 ANQGSEA. CDR3 nucleotide sequence: TGCAGCGCCCCTATGGGAGGGTATGGCTACACCTTC. Amino acid sequence: CSAPMGGYGYTF.

The chain combines TRBV19 with TRBJ2-5; 8 positions match TRBD2. There are 15 residues in the CDR3. CDR1 is LNHDA and CDR2 is SQIVND in the germline V gene (reference sequence). V lost 5 bases, J lost 1 base, and 6 bases stayed unmatched. CDR3 coding DNA: TGTGCCAGTAGTGTAACTAGCGGCCTCCAAGAGACCCAGTACTTC. Its protein is CASSVTSGLQETQYF.

The CDR3 DNA sequence: TGTGCCAGCAGCTTAGGGAAGGGGTTCGGGCCTGAAGCTTTCTTT. It yields the protein CASSLGKGFGPEAFF. The V and J genes are TRBV7-8 and TRBJ1-1, with D perhaps TRBD1 (5 bases). The V end was cut by 1 base, the J end by 6 bases, with 15 bases between. Germline V CDR1 and CDR2: SGHVS, FQNEAQ. The CDR3 sequence is 15 residues long.

The gene calls are TRBV5-4 and TRBJ2-7, with 14 bases lining up with TRBD2. Germline CDR1 is SGHNT and CDR2 is YYREEE (reference sequence). With V trimmed by 4 bases and J by 5 bases, 5 bases remained unmatched. There are 15 residues in the CDR3. The CDR3 DNA reads TGTGCCAGCAGCAAGACTAGCGGGAGGGAAGACGAGCAGTACTTC. Translating gives CASSKTSGREDEQYF.

The chain has TRBV30 and TRBJ1-1, with D perhaps matching TRBD1 (6 bases). CDR1 is GTSNPN, CDR2 SVGIG, per germline (reference sequence). Trimming removed 1 base at V and 2 bases at J, with 8 bases between. This CDR3 has 13 amino acids. CDR3 in DNA: TGTGCCTGGAGTGAGGACAGCAACACTGAAGCTTTCTTT. It yields the protein CAWSEDSNTEAFF.

This clone was seen just once. The chain combines TRBV28 with TRBJ1-5, with D possibly being TRBD1 (6 bases). The CDR3 length is 14 residues. V was trimmed by 7 bases and J by 5 bases, leaving 15 bases between them. CDR1 is MDHEN and CDR2 is SYDVKM in the germline V gene. CDR3 DNA sequence: TGTGCCAGCACACCCACAGGGTCGTATCAGCCCCAGCATTTT. This gives the protein CASTPTGSYQPQHF.

The chain is built from TRBV2 and TRBJ2-6; 7 bases align to TRBD1. With 6 bases clipped from V and 4 bases from J, the junction kept 9 bases outside the gene matches. CDR3 size: 16 residues. The germline gives CDR1 SNHLY, CDR2 FYNNEI. CDR3 nucleotides: TGTGCCAGCAGCAGTTTAGGGGGCACAGGGGCCAACGTCCTGACTTTC. It yields the protein CASSSLGGTGANVLTF.

The chain recombines TRBV11-2 with TRBJ2-3, with 8 bases fitting TRBD1. The germline V gene encodes CDR1 SGHAT and CDR2 FQNNGV. Unmatched junction bases numbered 4, after V lost 5 bases and J lost 0 bases. This CDR3 is built from 15 residues. The CDR3 DNA reads TGTGCCAGCAGCCGGACAGGGACTAGCACAGATACGCAGTATTTT. It translates to CASSRTGTSTDTQYF.

The chain combines TRBV6-5 with TRBJ2-7; 9 bases are a match to TRBD1. Looked up from germline, CDR1 is MNHEY and CDR2 is SVGAGI. CDR3 size: 14 residues. V shed 6 bases, J shed 6 bases, and the junction held 9 bases outside the gene matches. Here the CDR3 reads CASRFRDREGEQYF. The CDR3, as DNA: TGTGCCAGCAGGTTCCGGGACAGGGAGGGCGAGCAGTACTTC.

The chain has TRBV7-6 and TRBJ2-2; unclear D gene. Trimming removed 2 bases at V and 6 bases at J, with 13 bases between. In germline, CDR1 is SGHVS, CDR2 FNYEAQ. The CDR3 runs to 15 residues. CDR3 in DNA: TGTGCCAGCAGCTTATCCCCCGTGGCTGCCGGGGAGCTGTTTTTT. It is translated as CASSLSPVAAGELFF.

V gene TRBV11-2 combines with J gene TRBJ2-1, with 14 bases that match TRBD2. CDR3 size: 15 residues. Germline V gene lookup returns CDR1 SGHAT and CDR2 FQNNGV. V lost 6 bases to trimming and J lost 6 bases; unmatched junction nucleotides: 4. The CDR3 here is CASRRLAGGRNEQFF. The CDR3 DNA sequence: TGTGCCAGCAGACGACTAGCGGGAGGGCGCAATGAGCAGTTCTTC. Complete variable domain (other parts from reference TRBV11-2 and TRBJ2-1): EAGVAQSPRYKIIEKRQSVAFWCNPISGHATLYWYQQILGQGPKLLIQFQNNGVVDDSQLPKDRFSAERLKGVDSTLKIQPAKLEDSAVYLCASRRLAGGRNEQFFGPGTRLTVL.

Written as DNA, the CDR3 is TGTGCCAGCAGTCCACAGGGTTTGTATGGCTACACCTTC. This codes for CASSPQGLYGYTF. The chain uses TRBV12-3 or TRBV12-4 and TRBJ1-2; tentative D call: TRBD1 (6 bases). The CDR3 is 13 amino acids. V was shortened by 5 bases and J by 5 bases, with 12 bases between the two germline ends.

The chain joins TRBV3-1 (or the pseudogene TRBV3-2) to TRBJ2-7; 7 nucleotides agree with TRBD1. The V gene end was trimmed by 3 bases and the J gene end by 3 bases; junction bases not matched to a gene: 2. This CDR3 has 13 residues. CDR1 is LGHDT and CDR2 is YNNKEL in the germline V gene (reference sequence). CDR3 in amino acids: CASSQTGYYEQYF. CDR3 in DNA: TGTGCCAGCAGCCAGACAGGGTACTACGAGCAGTACTTC.

Here the CDR3 reads CASSMVGGPTQYF. DNA of the CDR3: TGTGCCAGCAGCATGGTTGGAGGGCCGACGCAGTACTTC. The chain carries TRBV7-9 and TRBJ2-7; D is perhaps TRBD2 (6 bases). The germline V and J ends were trimmed by 5 bases and 9 bases, with 17 bases remaining between them. The CDR3 is made up of 13 amino acids. Germline V lookup: CDR1 SEHNR, CDR2 FQNEAQ (reference sequence). Complete variable domain (other parts from reference TRBV7-9 and TRBJ2-7): DTGVSQNPRHKITKRGQNVTFRCDPISEHNRLYWYRQTLGQGPEFLTYFQNEAQLEKSRLLSDRFSAERPKGSFSTLEIQRTEQGDSAMYLCASSMVGGPTQYFGPGTRLTVT.

The rearrangement links TRBV11-2 to TRBJ2-3; unclear D gene. This CDR3 region has 13 residues. Germline CDR1 SGHAT, CDR2 FQNNGV. Trimming left V 2 bases short and J 6 bases short, with 9 bases between. The CDR3 is CASSLQTRDTQYF. DNA of the CDR3: TGTGCCAGCAGCTTACAAACGCGCGATACGCAGTATTTT.

V and J are TRBV3-1 (or the pseudogene TRBV3-2) and TRBJ1-1; D is unresolved. V shed 1 base and J shed 5 bases, with 11 bases lying between them. Germline V lookup: CDR1 LGHDT, CDR2 YNNKEL (reference sequence). CDR3 length: 14 amino acids. CDR3 residues: CASSQVPSGTEAFF. The DNA for the CDR3 is TGTGCCAGCAGCCAAGTCCCTTCGGGGACTGAAGCTTTCTTT.

The chain joins TRBV14 to TRBJ1-5; possibly TRBD1 for D (6 bases). V lost 0 bases and J 7 bases, leaving 25 bases between the germline ends. The CDR3 covers 19 residues. Germline CDR1 SGHDN, CDR2 FVKESK. CDR3 coding DNA: TGTGCCAGCAGCCAAGATCGGGGCACAGGGAAGGCCCGTAGGCAGCCCCAGCATTTT. Translated: CASSQDRGTGKARRQPQHF.

The chain links TRBV5-4 to TRBJ2-7; D may be TRBD1 (5 bases). The CDR3 has 14 amino acids. Deletions cut 6 bases from V and 4 bases from J, with 17 bases between. Germline CDR1 is SGHNT and CDR2 is YYREEE (reference sequence). CDR3 in amino acids: CASNPPDRPYEQYF. The DNA of the CDR3 is TGTGCCAGCAACCCCCCCGACAGACCGTACGAGCAGTACTTC.